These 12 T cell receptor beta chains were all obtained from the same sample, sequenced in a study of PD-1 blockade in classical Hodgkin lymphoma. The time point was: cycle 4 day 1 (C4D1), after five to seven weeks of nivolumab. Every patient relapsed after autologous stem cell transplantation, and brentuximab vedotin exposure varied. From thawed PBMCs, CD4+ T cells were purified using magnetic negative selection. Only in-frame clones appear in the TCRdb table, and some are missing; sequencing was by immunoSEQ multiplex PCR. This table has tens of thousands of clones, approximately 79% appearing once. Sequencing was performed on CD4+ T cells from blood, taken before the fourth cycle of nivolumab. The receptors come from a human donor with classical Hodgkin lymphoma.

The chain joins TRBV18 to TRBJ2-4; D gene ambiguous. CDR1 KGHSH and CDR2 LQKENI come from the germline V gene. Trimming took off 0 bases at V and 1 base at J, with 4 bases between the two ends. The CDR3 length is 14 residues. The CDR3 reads CASSPPDAKNIQYF. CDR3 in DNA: TGTGCCAGCTCACCACCAGATGCCAAAAACATTCAGTACTTC.

The CDR3 spells CASSLLLSGGAYNEQFF. CDR3 DNA sequence: TGTGCCAGCAGCTTACTTCTGAGCGGGGGGGCCTACAATGAGCAGTTCTTC. This chain joins TRBV11-2 and TRBJ2-1; 10 nucleotides match TRBD2. CDR1 SGHAT and CDR2 FQNNGV come from the germline V gene. The J segment lost 2 bases and the V segment lost 2 bases, leaving 6 bases of the junction unmatched. This CDR3 contains 17 residues.

CDR3: CASSVVTGRANTEAFF. The CDR3 coding sequence is TGTGCCAGCAGCGTAGTGACAGGGAGGGCGAACACTGAAGCTTTCTTT. This chain connects TRBV9 to TRBJ1-1; 7 bases map to TRBD1. Germline trimming cut 0 bases from V and 1 base from J; bases unmatched to any gene: 6. This CDR3 comprises 16 residues. Germline V gene lookup returns CDR1 SGDLS and CDR2 YYNGEE.

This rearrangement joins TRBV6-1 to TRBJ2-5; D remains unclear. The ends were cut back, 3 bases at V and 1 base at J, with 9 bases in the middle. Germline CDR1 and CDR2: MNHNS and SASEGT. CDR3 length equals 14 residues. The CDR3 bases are TGTGCCAGCAGTGAGATGTCTATCCAAGAGACCCAGTACTTC. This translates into CASSEMSIQETQYF.

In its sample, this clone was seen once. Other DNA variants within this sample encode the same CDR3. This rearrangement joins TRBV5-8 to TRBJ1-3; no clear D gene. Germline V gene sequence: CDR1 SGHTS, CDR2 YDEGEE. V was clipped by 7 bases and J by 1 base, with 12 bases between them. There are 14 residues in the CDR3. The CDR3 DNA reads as TGTGCCAGCTCCTTGGGAGGGTCTGGAAACACCATATATTTT. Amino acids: CASSLGGSGNTIYF.

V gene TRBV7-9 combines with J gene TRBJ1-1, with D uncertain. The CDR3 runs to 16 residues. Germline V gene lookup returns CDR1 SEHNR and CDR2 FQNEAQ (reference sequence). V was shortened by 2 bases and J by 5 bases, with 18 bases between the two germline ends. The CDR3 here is CASSLSGKGKRTEAFF. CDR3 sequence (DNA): TGTGCCAGCAGCTTAAGTGGAAAAGGGAAGAGGACTGAAGCTTTCTTT.

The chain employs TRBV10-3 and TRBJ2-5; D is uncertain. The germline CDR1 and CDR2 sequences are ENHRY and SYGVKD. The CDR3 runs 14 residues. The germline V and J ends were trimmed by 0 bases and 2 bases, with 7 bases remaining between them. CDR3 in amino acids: CAISESTNQETQYF. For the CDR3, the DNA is TGTGCCATCAGTGAGTCGACGAATCAAGAGACCCAGTACTTC.

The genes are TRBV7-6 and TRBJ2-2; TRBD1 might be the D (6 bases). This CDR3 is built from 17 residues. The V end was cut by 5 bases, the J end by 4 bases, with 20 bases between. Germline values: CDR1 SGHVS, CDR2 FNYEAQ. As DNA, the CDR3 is TGTGCCAGCAGCCCAAGAGCCGGAAACAGGGCCACCGGGGAGCTGTTTTTT. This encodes CASSPRAGNRATGELFF.

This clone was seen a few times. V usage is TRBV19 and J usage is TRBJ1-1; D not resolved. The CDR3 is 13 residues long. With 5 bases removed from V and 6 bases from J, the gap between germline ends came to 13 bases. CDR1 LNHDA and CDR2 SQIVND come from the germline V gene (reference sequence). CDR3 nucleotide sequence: TGTGCCAGTAGTCTTGGGTCCGTTCCTGAAGCTTTCTTT. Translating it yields CASSLGSVPEAFF.

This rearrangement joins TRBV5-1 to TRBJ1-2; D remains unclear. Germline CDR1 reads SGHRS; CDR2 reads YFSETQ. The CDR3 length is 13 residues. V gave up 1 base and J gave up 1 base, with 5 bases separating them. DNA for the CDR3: TGCGCCAGCAGCTTGATAGTTAACTATGGCTACACCTTC. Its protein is CASSLIVNYGYTF. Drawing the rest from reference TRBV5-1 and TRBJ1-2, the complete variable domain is KAGVTQTPRYLIKTRGQQVTLSCSPISGHRSVSWYQQTPGQGLQFLFEYFSETQRNKGNFPGRFSGRQFSNSRSEMNVSTLELGDSALYLCASSLIVNYGYTFGSGTRLTVV.

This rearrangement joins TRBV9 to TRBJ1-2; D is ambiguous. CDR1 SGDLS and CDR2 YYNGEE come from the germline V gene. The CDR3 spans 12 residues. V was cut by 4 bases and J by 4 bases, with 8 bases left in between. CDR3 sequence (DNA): TGTGCCAGCAGCCTAGGTCCCTATGGCTACACCTTC. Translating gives CASSLGPYGYTF.

The CDR3 loop reads CASSSYSGGTLVVSEQFF. The CDR3 DNA is TGTGCCAGCAGCTCATACAGCGGGGGGACCCTGGTGGTCAGTGAGCAGTTCTTC. The gene calls are TRBV7-2 and TRBJ2-1; 9 bases fit TRBD2. Germline V gene data show CDR1 as SGHTA and CDR2 as FQGNSA. V shed 4 bases, J shed 9 bases, and the junction held 19 bases outside the gene matches. CDR3 length equals 18 residues.